What follows are 20 T cell receptor beta chains derived from one specimen sequenced in a study of T cells in Graves' hyperthyroidism and ophthalmopathy. Regions amplified from RNA transcripts were the TCR beta CDR3 regions. During a first-round RT-PCR of the TCR CDR3, the HTBI primer set was used. TCRdb re-called the multiplex PCR reads through MiXCR, storing one row per CDR3 protein. The sample shows under 250,000 distinct CDR3 sequences, less than 20% of them seen only once. Sequences were obtained from blood. Every receptor here comes from a woman in her forties or fifties with Graves' hyperthyroidism.

This clonotype was recorded many times. The V and J genes are TRBV7-2 and TRBJ2-7; tentatively, D is TRBD1 (6 bases). Trimming cost V 5 bases and J 6 bases, with 20 bases left between them. Germline V CDR1 and CDR2: SGHTA, FQGNSA. The CDR3 totals 15 residues. The CDR3, as DNA: TGTGCCAGCAGCACCGGACAGACGGAATTGGCCGAGCAGTACTTC. It codes for CASSTGQTELAEQYF.

This clonotype was counted at least ten times. The V and J genes are TRBV7-9 and TRBJ2-7; possibly TRBD2 for D (6 bases). CDR1 and CDR2 from the germline V gene are SEHNR and FQNEAQ (reference sequence). The CDR3 runs 14 residues. Trimming cost V 3 bases and J 0 bases, with 9 bases left between them. The CDR3 sequence is CASSFPGLSYEQYF. The DNA of the CDR3 is TGTGCCAGCAGCTTCCCGGGACTCTCCTACGAGCAGTACTTC.

In regard to this clonotype: A read error is possible here, since a much larger clone lies one base away. The V call is TRBV29-1, the J call TRBJ2-7; D is uncertain. The DNA end lines up better with TRBJ2-1; the J call may be wrong. This CDR3 has 12 residues. Germline CDR1 reads SQVTM; CDR2 reads ANQGSEA. The CDR3 DNA reads TGCAGCGTTGATGTAGGTGCCTACGAGCAGTTCTTC. Its protein is CSVDVGAYEQFF.

This clonotype was counted a few times. V usage is TRBV2 and J usage is TRBJ2-1, with TRBD1 matching over 7 bases. V shed 4 bases, J shed 0 bases, and the junction held 3 bases outside the gene matches. This CDR3 comprises 15 residues. CDR1 is SNHLY, CDR2 FYNNEI, per germline. CDR3 sequence: CASSADRSSYNEQFF. The CDR3 DNA follows: TGTGCCAGCAGTGCGGACAGGAGCTCCTACAATGAGCAGTTCTTC.

The genes are TRBV2 and TRBJ2-3; D is possibly TRBD1 (5 bases). CDR3 length equals 15 residues. Germline CDR1 is SNHLY and CDR2 is FYNNEI. V was trimmed by 10 bases and J by 1 base, leaving 18 bases between them. The CDR3 loop reads CAIYSGPVGTDTQYF. The CDR3 DNA follows: TGTGCCATTTATTCAGGGCCGGTGGGCACAGATACGCAGTATTTT. The full variable domain, its missing parts supplied by reference TRBV2 and TRBJ2-3, is EPEVTQTPSHQVTQMGQEVILRCVPISNHLYFYWYRQILGQKVEFLVSFYNNEISEKSEIFDDQFSVERPDGSNFTLKIRSTKLEDSAMYFCAIYSGPVGTDTQYFGPGTRLTVL.

This clonotype has a count of ten or more. The V and J genes are TRBV11-2 and TRBJ1-2, with TRBD1 identical over 9 bases. CDR3 size: 16 residues. Germline lookup yields CDR1 SGHAT and CDR2 FQNNGV. V shed 5 bases, J shed 3 bases, and the junction held 10 bases outside the gene matches. This CDR3 reads CASSPGDRVTYYGYTF. CDR3 DNA: TGTGCCAGCAGCCCGGGGGACAGGGTGACATACTATGGCTACACCTTC.

This clonotype has at least ten counts. The chain uses TRBV3-1 and TRBJ1-1; D uncertain. V lost 5 bases and J lost 6, with 16 bases in between. The CDR3 loop spans 14 amino acids. Germline lookup yields CDR1 LGHDT and CDR2 YNNKEL (reference sequence). The DNA of the CDR3 is TGTGCCAGCAGCGGACCCGGGTTGTACGCTGAAGCTTTCTTT. This translates into CASSGPGLYAEAFF.

In DNA form, the CDR3 reads TGTGCCAGCAGTGCAGGGGGTGAGGGCTATGGCTACACCTTC. Its translation is CASSAGGEGYGYTF. The chain is built from TRBV2 and TRBJ1-2; 7 bases are shared with TRBD1. This CDR3 is 14 amino acids long. From germline, CDR1 is SNHLY and CDR2 FYNNEI. V lost 4 bases and J lost 4; bases outside the gene matches: 6.

The chain combines TRBV19 with TRBJ2-7, with D perhaps matching TRBD1 (5 bases). The germline V and J ends were trimmed by 2 bases and 3 bases, with 14 bases remaining between them. Germline values: CDR1 LNHDA, CDR2 SQIVND (reference sequence). This CDR3 is built from 15 residues. CDR3: CASSIPAPQGYEQYF. The CDR3 DNA reads as TGTGCCAGTAGTATACCAGCTCCCCAGGGCTACGAGCAGTACTTC.

This clonotype was seen repeatedly, ten times or more. In nucleotides, the CDR3 is TGTGCCAGCAGCCCGGGACGCCATACAGATACGCAGTATTTT. It translates to CASSPGRHTDTQYF. This chain connects TRBV27 to TRBJ2-3; D tentatively fits TRBD1 or TRBD2 (5 bases each). V was shortened by 6 bases and J by 3 bases, with 13 bases between the two germline ends. In germline, CDR1 is MNHEY, CDR2 SMNVEV (reference sequence). The CDR3 runs to 14 residues.

In its sample, this clonotype was seen many times. V is TRBV11-2 and J is TRBJ1-1; D is possibly TRBD1 (5 bases). Trimming stripped 2 bases from V and 6 bases from J, with 13 bases between. The CDR3 totals 14 residues. From germline, CDR1 is SGHAT and CDR2 FQNNGV. The CDR3 sequence: CASSLLGARAEAFF. Here the CDR3 DNA reads TGTGCCAGCAGCTTATTAGGGGCTCGGGCTGAAGCTTTCTTT.

This clonotype was observed at least ten times. This chain connects TRBV2 to TRBJ1-2; perhaps TRBD1 as D (5 bases). V gave up 4 bases and J gave up 5 bases, with 8 bases separating them. The germline V gene has CDR1 SNHLY and CDR2 FYNNEI. The CDR3 covers 12 residues. CDR3: CASSVGGYGYTF. CDR3 DNA: TGTGCCAGCAGTGTTGGGGGGTATGGCTACACCTTC. Together with reference TRBV2 and TRBJ1-2, the CDR3 gives the full variable domain: EPEVTQTPSHQVTQMGQEVILRCVPISNHLYFYWYRQILGQKVEFLVSFYNNEISEKSEIFDDQFSVERPDGSNFTLKIRSTKLEDSAMYFCASSVGGYGYTFGSGTRLTVV.

This clonotype was picked up many times. The V call is TRBV27, the J call TRBJ2-7; TRBD1 matches 9 bases. The CDR3 has 15 amino acids. In germline, CDR1 is MNHEY, CDR2 SMNVEV (reference sequence). After removal of 0 bases from V and 3 bases from J, the junction contained 3 bases not matched to a gene. The CDR3 DNA sequence: TGTGCCAGCAGTTTATCCGGGACAGGGTACTACGAGCAGTACTTC. Protein product: CASSLSGTGYYEQYF.

This clonotype came up many times. The chain is built from TRBV11-2 and TRBJ2-2, with 8 bases identical to TRBD2. V was clipped by 3 bases and J by 5 bases; unmatched bases: 8. This CDR3 contains 16 residues. Germline loops: CDR1 SGHAT, CDR2 FQNNGV. The CDR3 here is CASSLRTAGVTGELFF. The CDR3 DNA reads as TGTGCCAGCAGCTTGCGTACAGCGGGAGTTACCGGGGAGCTGTTTTTT.

Comments on this clonotype: A read error may produce the germline difference seen at one junction end. The chain links TRBV6-1 to TRBJ1-5; D unresolved. Germline V lookup: CDR1 MNHNS, CDR2 SASEGT. The CDR3 runs to 13 residues. For the CDR3, the DNA is TGTGCCAGCAGCGAAGGAGGGAATCAGCCCCAGCATTTT. The encoded protein is CASSEGGNQPQHF.

This sequence joins TRBV7-9 and TRBJ1-5, with 12 bases aligning to TRBD1. The CDR3 runs 19 residues. Germline CDR1 reads SEHNR; CDR2 reads FQNEAQ (reference sequence). V dropped 7 bases and J dropped 6; count of bases not matched to a gene: 19. The CDR3 spells CASNNERDRGRLVGQPQHF. The CDR3 DNA is TGTGCCAGCAACAACGAGCGGGACAGGGGGCGGTTGGTGGGTCAGCCCCAGCATTTT.

The chain is built from TRBV4-2 and TRBJ1-2; D remains unclear. The CDR3 sequence is 12 residues long. Germline lookup yields CDR1 LGHNA and CDR2 YNFKEQ. V lost 4 bases, J lost 8 bases, and 11 bases lay in between. The CDR3 DNA is TGTGCCAGCAGCCTTAACAGCGGGGGCTACACCTTC. This sequence encodes CASSLNSGGYTF.

This clonotype came up once. The chain links TRBV29-1 to TRBJ2-5; TRBD1 matches at 7 bases. Germline V gene sequence: CDR1 SQVTM, CDR2 ANQGSEA. This CDR3 has 14 residues. Unmatched junction bases numbered 11, after V lost 5 bases and J lost 5 bases. DNA for the CDR3: TGCAGCGTTAATCACGAGGGGGCGGGCGAGACCCAGTACTTC. Translated, it gives CSVNHEGAGETQYF. The full variable domain, its missing parts supplied by reference TRBV29-1 and TRBJ2-5, is SAVISQKPSRDICQRGTSLTIQCQVDSQVTMMFWYRQQPGQSLTLIATANQGSEATYESGFVIDKFPISRPNLTFSTLTVSNMSPEDSSIYLCSVNHEGAGETQYFGPGTRLLVL.

Ten or more counts support this clonotype. The rearrangement uses TRBV2 and TRBJ2-7, with 7 positions matching TRBD1. Trimming removed 7 bases from V and 0 bases from J; junction bases left unmatched: 9. Per the germline V gene, CDR1 is SNHLY and CDR2 is FYNNEI. This CDR3 has 15 residues. CDR3 loop: CASTTRDSSSYEQYF. In DNA, the CDR3 is TGTGCCAGCACCACCCGGGACAGTAGCTCCTACGAGCAGTACTTC.

This clonotype was observed a single time. The gene calls are TRBV6-1 and TRBJ2-1, with D hard to call. Per germline, CDR1 MNHNS and CDR2 SASEGT. There are 15 residues in the CDR3. V was cut by 1 base and J by 10 bases, with 17 bases left in between. CDR3 region: CASSEGPEGIYEQFF. The CDR3 DNA reads as TGTGCCAGCAGTGAAGGCCCGGAAGGGATATACGAGCAGTTCTTC.